This T cell receptor (beta chain) came from a study of blood T cell repertoires in COVID-19. This clone was counted once. Clones were read by immunoSEQ multiplex PCR, and TCRdb kept only the in-frame ones, dropping some. This table has roughly 270,000 clones, roughly 85% appearing once. The sequencing sample was made of PBMCs or T cells enriched from blood (not recorded which). This sequence originates from a man aged 40-55 years who had been exposed to COVID-19.

In DNA form, the CDR3 reads TGTGCCAGCAGCGTGGACAGTTGGCAGCCCCAGCATTTT. It encodes CASSVDSWQPQHF. The chain joins TRBV7-9 to TRBJ1-5; weak D call: TRBD1 (6 bases). CDR1 and CDR2 (germline): SEHNR, FQNEAQ (reference sequence). V lost 5 bases, J lost 7 bases, and 12 bases lay in between. This CDR3 contains 13 residues.